The 15 T cell receptor beta chains below were found in one sample sequenced in a study of blood T cell repertoires in COVID-19. The protocol was immunoSEQ multiplex PCR, while the TCRdb copy is restricted to in-frame clones and leaves out a portion. The sample includes a few hundred thousand clones, 75% to 90% of them seen just once. What was sequenced was peripheral blood. The origin of the receptors is a man aged 55 to 70 who had recovered from COVID-19.

Notes on this clone: No DNA is shown, since the ends of the CDR3 on it are uncertain; the CDR3 is the one TCRdb lists. The chain has TRBV7-8 and TRBJ1-3; no check of the table's D call, TRBD1, against the DNA was made. 14 amino acids form the CDR3, both terminal residues included. Germline-derived CDR1 and CDR2 are SGHVS and FQNEAQ. The CDR3 spells CASSPFGSGNTIYF.

The chain recombines TRBV30 with TRBJ1-1, with D perhaps matching TRBD1 (6 bases). V lost 5 bases and J lost 5, with 18 bases in between. The CDR3 loop spans 14 amino acids. Germline V gene sequence: CDR1 GTSNPN, CDR2 SVGIG (reference sequence). The CDR3 DNA follows: TGTGCCTGGTGGGGGCCCTTGCTAACAACTGAAGCTTTCTTT. It is translated as CAWWGPLLTTEAFF.

V and J are TRBV7-9 and TRBJ2-5, with TRBD1 as a possible D gene (5 bases). Per germline, CDR1 SEHNR and CDR2 FQNEAQ (reference sequence). This CDR3 is 14 amino acids long. Between the trimmed V and J ends, which lost 8 bases and 4 bases, there was a span of 17 bases. The CDR3 region has the DNA TGTGCCAGCCGCCGGCAGGGTGGGGCAGAGACCCAGTACTTC. It codes for CASRRQGGAETQYF.

This sequence joins TRBV6-5 and TRBJ2-1; maybe TRBD2 (7 bases). V gave up 5 bases and J gave up 12 bases, with 23 bases separating them. The CDR3 length is 15 residues. Germline CDR1 MNHEY, CDR2 SVGAGI. The CDR3 region has the DNA TGTGCCAGCAGTCCCGGTAACGTGCAGGGAGGGGGGCAGTTCTTC. Its translation: CASSPGNVQGGGQFF.

The V gene is TRBV5-5, the J gene TRBJ2-7; D unresolved. CDR3 length: 13 amino acids. Trimming took off 3 bases at V and 7 bases at J, with 14 bases between the two ends. The germline CDR1 and CDR2 sequences are SGHKS and YYEKEE (reference sequence). CDR3: CASSYHHTSEQYF. In DNA, the CDR3 is TGTGCCAGCAGCTACCACCATACGAGTGAGCAGTACTTC.

The V and J genes are TRBV5-6 and TRBJ2-1, with TRBD2 matching over 9 bases. J gave up 8 bases and V 4 bases, and 13 bases lay outside the gene matches. This CDR3 region has 16 residues. CDR1 SGHDT and CDR2 YYEEEE come from the germline V gene. The CDR3 region is CASSLGFGGGAHEQFF. CDR3 in DNA: TGTGCCAGCAGCCTGGGTTTTGGCGGGGGGGCCCATGAGCAGTTCTTC.

The chain carries TRBV7-2 and TRBJ1-1; D remains unclear. V was shortened by 3 bases and J by 2 bases, with 10 bases between the two germline ends. Germline lookup yields CDR1 SGHTA and CDR2 FQGNSA. CDR3 length equals 14 residues. The CDR3: CASSLTYRNTEAFF. The CDR3 region has the DNA TGTGCCAGCAGCTTGACATACCGTAACACTGAAGCTTTCTTT.

The chain uses TRBV5-4 and TRBJ2-5; 10 bases are a match to TRBD2. The CDR3 totals 15 residues. V gave up 2 bases and J gave up 1 base; unmatched junction bases: 2. The germline gives CDR1 SGHNT, CDR2 YYREEE (reference sequence). The CDR3 loop is CASSFWTSGQETQYF. The CDR3 coding sequence is TGTGCCAGCAGCTTTTGGACTAGCGGCCAAGAGACCCAGTACTTC.

The V call is TRBV4-1, the J call TRBJ2-5; possible D gene TRBD1, 6 bases. The CDR3 consists of 14 residues. V lost 3 bases to trimming and J lost 2 bases, with 10 bases between them. The V gene's germline CDR1 is MGHRA and CDR2 YSYEKL. Written as DNA, the CDR3 is TGCGCCAGCAGCCAGGACAGTTCACAAGAGACCCAGTACTTC. Its translation is CASSQDSSQETQYF.

This chain joins TRBV5-1 and TRBJ2-6; D gene ambiguous. V was trimmed by 4 bases and J by 0 bases, leaving 11 bases between them. Germline CDR1 reads SGHRS; CDR2 reads YFSETQ. The CDR3 covers 16 residues. CDR3: CASSTTGNSGANVLTF. The CDR3 nucleotides are TGCGCCAGCAGCACGACGGGTAACTCTGGGGCCAACGTCCTGACTTTC.

The CDR3 spells CAWGQGGYGYTF. CDR3 nucleotides: TGTGCCTGGGGACAGGGCGGCTATGGCTACACCTTC. V and J are TRBV30 and TRBJ1-2, with 8 positions matching TRBD1. V lost 5 bases to trimming and J lost 4 bases; unmatched junction nucleotides: 3. This CDR3 region has 12 residues. CDR1 GTSNPN and CDR2 SVGIG come from the germline V gene (reference sequence).

CDR3 nucleotides: TGCGCCAGCAGCCAAGTGACTAGCGGAAACAATGAGCAGTTCTTC. This encodes CASSQVTSGNNEQFF. This chain joins TRBV4-1 and TRBJ2-1; TRBD2 matches 9 bases. This CDR3 is built from 15 residues. Germline V gene sequence: CDR1 MGHRA, CDR2 YSYEKL. With 1 base clipped from V and 5 bases from J, the junction kept 3 bases outside the gene matches.

The chain couples TRBV11-2 to TRBJ2-1; 7 bases are shared with TRBD1. The CDR3 covers 13 residues. Germline V gives CDR1 SGHAT, CDR2 FQNNGV. Trimming cost V 5 bases and J 7 bases; bases outside gene matches: 5. CDR3 nucleotides: TGTGCCAGCAGCGGAAGCAGGGGGAATGAGCAGTTCTTC. It is translated as CASSGSRGNEQFF.

The rearrangement joins TRBV5-1 to TRBJ1-1, with D uncertain. V was trimmed by 0 bases and J by 0 bases, leaving 9 bases between them. Germline V lookup: CDR1 SGHRS, CDR2 YFSETQ. The CDR3 consists of 15 residues. CDR3 coding DNA: TGCGCCAGCAGCTTGGGGGTGGGCGTGAACACTGAAGCTTTCTTT. Its protein product is CASSLGVGVNTEAFF.

For this clone: This CDR3 is also generated by other DNA sequences in the sample. This chain links TRBV2 with TRBJ2-1, with no clear D. CDR3 length: 12 residues. The germline V and J ends were trimmed by 4 bases and 4 bases, with 5 bases remaining between them. CDR1 and CDR2 from the germline V gene are SNHLY and FYNNEI. In DNA, the CDR3 is TGTGCCAGCAGTGCCGGTTACAATGAGCAGTTCTTC. This codes for CASSAGYNEQFF.